This paragraph reports one T cell receptor beta chain. Its antigen is not identified. These data originate in a study of shared clonotypes between healthy human individuals. About the study: A few men and a couple of women, aged 18 to 49, were donors. Findings and limits, study-wide: Non-shared clonotypes displayed generation probabilities falling below those of clonotypes present in all four donors.

The germline V gene encodes CDR1 SGDLS and CDR2 YYNGEE. This CDR3 has 16 residues. After removal of 2 bases from V and 4 bases from J, the junction contained 5 bases not matched to a gene. CD4+ cells underwent separation, giving CD45RA+ naive and CD45RA-negative memory subsets. The data were produced by immunoSEQ multiplex PCR, yet TCRdb's version contains in-frame clones alone and is incomplete. In the table there are about 1 million clones, 70% to 80% of which are singletons. The chain has TRBV9 and TRBJ2-2; the match to TRBD2 covers 10 bases. Sequencing used memory CD4+ T cells sorted from blood. Documented subset: CD45RA-negative fraction. The receptor comes from a man aged 18 to 29 in good health. In nucleotides, the CDR3 is TGTGCCAGCAGCGTCGAAGCGGGAGGGTCCACCGGGGAGCTGTTTTTT. It translates to CASSVEAGGSTGELFF.